These 26 T cell receptor beta chains were sequenced from one sample in a study of T cell responses to AZD1222 COVID-19 vaccine. Clones were sequenced by immunoSEQ multiplex PCR, and TCRdb holds only the in-frame ones, with some missing. The sample lists some 19,000 clones, around 82% occurring once. The material was peripheral blood, obtained on day 0 of AZD1222 vaccination. Every receptor here comes from an adult in good health.

Regarding this clone: One end of the junction is discordant with germline, which a read error may explain. The rearrangement joins TRBV15 to TRBJ2-5, with TRBD1 matching 9 bases. Germline assignment: CDR1 LNHNV and CDR2 YYDKDF (reference sequence). This CDR3 comprises 14 residues. The CDR3 sequence: CATSRGLLRDRVDF. DNA of the CDR3: TGTGCCACCAGCAGAGGCCTTCTCCGGGACAGGGTCGACTTC.

This clone was detected only a few times. The chain is built from TRBV5-5 and TRBJ1-6; 7 nucleotides line up with TRBD1. The CDR3 runs 15 residues. Germline lookup yields CDR1 SGHKS and CDR2 YYEKEE (reference sequence). The ends lost 1 base at V and 10 bases at J; junction bases unmatched: 8. The CDR3 loop is CASSLLTGIGSPLHF. The DNA of the CDR3 is TGTGCCAGCAGCTTGTTGACAGGGATAGGGTCACCCCTCCACTTT.

The CDR3 DNA is TGTGCCAGCAGATTGGGACTATCGGAGACCCAGTACTTC. Its protein product is CASRLGLSETQYF. The rearrangement joins TRBV12-3 or TRBV12-4 to TRBJ2-5; 7 bases are shared with TRBD2. V lost 6 bases and J lost 5; bases outside the gene matches: 6. The CDR3 has 13 residues.

V is TRBV18 and J is TRBJ2-1; 9 bases fit TRBD1. This CDR3 spans 15 amino acids. Germline values: CDR1 KGHSH, CDR2 LQKENI. J gave up 6 bases and V 6 bases, and 9 bases lay outside the gene matches. In DNA form, the CDR3 reads TGTGCCAGCTCCCTAGGACAGGGGTCGGGCAATGAGCAGTTCTTC. Amino acid sequence: CASSLGQGSGNEQFF.

The chain employs TRBV14 and TRBJ2-3; 7 nucleotides line up with TRBD2. V gave up 3 bases and J gave up 9 bases; unmatched junction bases: 18. The CDR3 covers 17 residues. In germline, CDR1 is SGHDN, CDR2 FVKESK. The CDR3 is CASSHLLGDYPSGTQYF. In DNA, the CDR3 is TGTGCCAGCAGCCATCTCCTCGGGGACTACCCCAGTGGCACGCAGTATTTT.

The rearrangement joins TRBV3-1 (or the pseudogene TRBV3-2) to TRBJ2-1, with D unclear. V was cut by 2 bases and J by 6 bases, with 14 bases left in between. The CDR3 totals 15 residues. Germline CDR1 is LGHDT and CDR2 is YNNKEL (reference sequence). DNA for the CDR3: TGTGCCAGCAGCCAATCTGTTTCGTTAAGCAATGAGCAGTTCTTC. Translation gives CASSQSVSLSNEQFF.

The rearrangement uses TRBV27 and TRBJ1-2, with D possibly TRBD1 on 6 matching bases. CDR1 MNHEY and CDR2 SMNVEV come from the germline V gene (reference sequence). V was cut by 2 bases and J by 2 bases, with 9 bases left in between. The CDR3 is 14 residues long. The CDR3 loop reads CASSLGQGNYGYTF. The CDR3 bases are TGTGCCAGCAGTTTAGGGCAGGGGAACTATGGCTACACCTTC.

The chain is built from TRBV4-3 and TRBJ1-1; perhaps TRBD1 as D (5 bases). In germline, CDR1 is LGHNA, CDR2 YSLEER. Trimming took off 0 bases at V and 5 bases at J, with 10 bases between the two ends. The CDR3 extends over 14 amino acids. Here the CDR3 reads CASSQDVGRTEAFF. CDR3 sequence (DNA): TGCGCCAGCAGCCAAGATGTGGGGCGGACTGAAGCTTTCTTT.

This clone was seen only once. The rearrangement joins TRBV19 to TRBJ1-1; 9 nucleotides align to TRBD1. The CDR3 has 13 residues. Germline assignment: CDR1 LNHDA and CDR2 SQIVND (reference sequence). Trimming removed 6 bases from V and 10 bases from J; junction bases left unmatched: 9. DNA for the CDR3: TGTGCCAGTAGCCGTGGGACAGGGAGCGGAGCTTTCTTT. Encoded protein: CASSRGTGSGAFF. The variable domain in full, with the rest retrieved from reference TRBV19 and TRBJ1-1, is DGGITQSPKYLFRKEGQNVTLSCEQNLNHDAMYWYRQDPGQGLRLIYYSQIVNDFQKGDIAEGYSVSREKKESFPLTVTSAQKNPTAFYLCASSRGTGSGAFFGQGTRLTVV.

This sequence joins TRBV29-1 and TRBJ1-3; D remains ambiguous. The CDR3 is made up of 13 amino acids. The V end was cut by 5 bases, the J end by 1 base, with 9 bases between. Germline V lookup: CDR1 SQVTM, CDR2 ANQGSEA. CDR3 DNA sequence: TGCAGCGTTAGAATCGGTTCTGGAAACACCATATATTTT. This encodes CSVRIGSGNTIYF.

The chain couples TRBV11-2 to TRBJ1-6, with D perhaps TRBD1 (5 bases). The germline V gene has CDR1 SGHAT and CDR2 FQNNGV. The CDR3 has 15 residues. Trimming left V 1 base short and J 10 bases short, with 14 bases between. In DNA, the CDR3 is TGTGCCAGCAGCTTAGGAGGGACTAGAGGGTCACCCCTCCACTTT. Its translation is CASSLGGTRGSPLHF.

The chain carries TRBV5-4 and TRBJ1-4, with 7 bases lining up with TRBD1. Germline lookup yields CDR1 SGHNT and CDR2 YYREEE (reference sequence). After removal of 0 bases from V and 2 bases from J, the junction contained 13 bases not matched to a gene. The CDR3 loop spans 19 amino acids. The CDR3 loop reads CASSLGRGTAPATNEKLFF. The CDR3 coding sequence is TGTGCCAGCAGCTTGGGGCGTGGGACAGCCCCCGCGACTAATGAAAAACTGTTTTTT.

The chain employs TRBV18 and TRBJ2-1; 7 bases map to TRBD2. The CDR3 runs 14 residues. Germline V gives CDR1 KGHSH, CDR2 LQKENI. The V and J ends lost 3 bases and 7 bases, in that order; junction bases with no gene match: 6. CDR3 region: CASSPGGSRNEQFF. The CDR3 DNA reads as TGTGCCAGCTCACCGGGAGGGAGTAGGAATGAGCAGTTCTTC.

The chain combines TRBV18 with TRBJ1-2; TRBD1 is a possible D gene (5 bases). Germline assignment: CDR1 KGHSH and CDR2 LQKENI. This CDR3 region has 13 residues. V shed 2 bases and J shed 8 bases, with 12 bases lying between them. CDR3 amino acids: CASSPGGAGGYTF. The DNA for the CDR3 is TGTGCCAGCTCACCAGGAGGGGCCGGGGGCTACACCTTC. The complete variable domain, with remaining parts taken from reference TRBV18 and TRBJ1-2, reads NAGVMQNPRHLVRRRGQEARLRCSPMKGHSHVYWYRQLPEEGLKFMVYLQKENIIDESGMPKERFSAEFPKEGPSILRIQQVVRGDSAAYFCASSPGGAGGYTFGSGTRLTVV.

This clone appeared a few times. V gene TRBV6-5 combines with J gene TRBJ1-1, with TRBD1 as a possible D gene (6 bases). The CDR3 covers 13 residues. Germline V gene sequence: CDR1 MNHEY, CDR2 SVGAGI. Trimming took off 6 bases at V and 8 bases at J, with 16 bases between the two ends. The CDR3 DNA is TGTGCCAGCAGAACGGACGGGGGGACAGAAGCTTTCTTT. Translation gives CASRTDGGTEAFF.

The chain carries TRBV28 and TRBJ1-2; D not resolved. The CDR3 sequence is 14 residues long. Between the trimmed V and J ends, which lost 2 bases and 8 bases, there was a span of 15 bases. Germline CDR1 and CDR2: MDHEN and SYDVKM. The CDR3 DNA follows: TGTGCCAGCAGTTTAGGCGCGGCCCAGCTGGGCTACACCTTC. The encoded protein is CASSLGAAQLGYTF.

This chain joins TRBV6-5 and TRBJ2-1, with 13 positions matching TRBD2. Germline values: CDR1 MNHEY, CDR2 SVGAGI. The V segment lost 6 bases and the J segment 4 bases; nucleotides outside the gene matches: 3. The CDR3 is 15 amino acids. CDR3 loop: CASRTSGGAYNEQFF. In DNA form, the CDR3 reads TGTGCCAGCAGAACTAGCGGGGGGGCGTACAATGAGCAGTTCTTC.

The genes are TRBV5-1 and TRBJ2-3; D possibly matches TRBD1 or TRBD2 (6 bases each). V dropped 4 bases and J dropped 2 bases, with 11 bases sitting between them. The germline gives CDR1 SGHRS, CDR2 YFSETQ. This CDR3 is 14 amino acids long. In DNA, the CDR3 is TGCGCCAGCAGCGCGGGGACATTCACAGATACGCAGTATTTT. Its translation is CASSAGTFTDTQYF.

The rearrangement uses TRBV7-2 and TRBJ1-2, with D maybe TRBD1 (5 bases). There are 13 residues in the CDR3. CDR1 is SGHTA, CDR2 FQGNSA, per germline. The V gene lost 2 bases and the J gene lost 3 bases, with 7 bases spanning the gap. The CDR3 nucleotides read TGTGCCAGCAGCTTAAGGGGAGACTATGGCTACACCTTC. Encoded protein: CASSLRGDYGYTF.

CDR3 in amino acids: CASSVAGTYNEQFF. The CDR3 region has the DNA TGTGCCAGCAGCGTAGCGGGGACCTACAATGAGCAGTTCTTC. The chain joins TRBV9 to TRBJ2-1, with D possibly matching TRBD2 (5 bases). With 0 bases removed from V and 2 bases from J, the gap between germline ends came to 6 bases. This CDR3 region has 14 residues. In germline, CDR1 is SGDLS, CDR2 YYNGEE. Supplemented by reference TRBV9 and TRBJ2-1, the full variable domain reads DSGVTQTPKHLITATGQRVTLRCSPRSGDLSVYWYQQSLDQGLQFLIQYYNGEERAKGNILERFSAQQFPDLHSELNLSSLELGDSALYFCASSVAGTYNEQFFGPGTRLTVL.

This rearrangement joins TRBV5-6 to TRBJ2-3; the match to TRBD2 covers 11 bases. This CDR3 has 17 amino acids. J was trimmed by 7 bases and V by 4 bases; bases with no gene match: 14. Germline assignment: CDR1 SGHDT and CDR2 YYEEEE. The CDR3 reads CASSPEVVVAGGNTQYF. CDR3 nucleotide sequence: TGTGCCAGCAGCCCCGAGGTGGTAGTAGCGGGAGGGAATACGCAGTATTTT.

CDR3 DNA: TGTGCCAGCAGCCAACACAGGGTTGGTGGCTACACCTTC. Amino acid sequence: CASSQHRVGGYTF. The rearrangement links TRBV9 to TRBJ1-2; D might be TRBD1 (6 bases). Trimming shortened V by 4 bases and J by 7 bases, and 14 bases separated the two germline ends. The CDR3 length is 13 residues. Germline values: CDR1 SGDLS, CDR2 YYNGEE.

CDR3 DNA sequence: TGCGCCAGCAGCTTTACCGTAATTGCAGATACGCAGTATTTT. It codes for CASSFTVIADTQYF. The J gene is TRBJ2-3, the V gene TRBV5-1; D unresolved. The CDR3 runs 14 residues. V was trimmed by 2 bases and J by 4 bases, leaving 11 bases between them. Looked up from germline, CDR1 is SGHRS and CDR2 is YFSETQ.

The genes are TRBV5-1 and TRBJ2-7, with 9 bases lining up with TRBD1. CDR1 and CDR2 (germline): SGHRS, YFSETQ. The ends lost 0 bases at V and 9 bases at J; junction bases unmatched: 19. CDR3 length equals 18 residues. The CDR3 spells CASSLAAHSGQGYELQYF. CDR3 bases: TGCGCCAGCAGCTTGGCCGCTCATTCAGGACAGGGGTACGAATTGCAGTACTTC.

The chain couples TRBV19 to TRBJ1-1; no clear D gene. The CDR3 has 12 residues. Germline lookup yields CDR1 LNHDA and CDR2 SQIVND (reference sequence). The germline V and J ends were trimmed by 5 bases and 7 bases, with 11 bases remaining between them. CDR3 nucleotide sequence: TGTGCCAGTAGTGCGGCAAGATTTGAAGCTTTCTTT. This codes for CASSAARFEAFF.

The genes are TRBV4-3 and TRBJ2-3; D possibly uses TRBD1 or TRBD2 (5 bases each). The V gene's germline CDR1 is LGHNA and CDR2 YSLEER. V was clipped by 4 bases and J by 0 bases, with 11 bases between them. The CDR3 is made up of 15 amino acids. CDR3 sequence: CASSRGRDSTDTQYF. In DNA, the CDR3 is TGCGCCAGCAGCCGAGGCCGGGACAGCACAGATACGCAGTATTTT.